This T cell receptor beta chain emerged from a study of CD8+ T cells in alopecia areata (dated by TCRdb to the late 2010s). Study-wide context: Treated patients were enrolled in an open-label pilot trial of oral tofacitinib at 5 to 10 mg twice daily for moderate-to-severe alopecia areata. Tofacitinib was given for 6 to 18 months, followed by 6 months of follow-up off drug to assess delayed response and recurrence. For the treated patients, the SALT score, which quantifies what percentage of scalp surface area is affected, served as the measure of disease severity. High-throughput TCRbeta sequencing was used to examine T cell clonal expansion in alopecia areata in both the C3H/HeJ mouse model and human patients. Scalp tissue and sorted CD4+ and CD8+ peripheral blood T cells from patchy and totalis/universalis alopecia areata patients and from healthy controls were covered by human TCRbeta sequencing. Tofacitinib-treated patients had biopsies at baseline and at 4 and 24 weeks of treatment, with a later scalp biopsy in several patients. Clonality in the scalp was compared among normal scalp (n=4), patchy alopecia areata scalp (n=8), and alopecia totalis/universalis scalp (n=8). RNA came from the PAXgene miRNA kit for fixed scalp, the miRNeasy kit for PBMCs, and the RNeasy kit for mouse skin. immunoSEQ multiplex PCR using 35 Vbeta forward primers and 13 Jbeta reverse primers was used to amplify TCRbeta CDR3 regions.

The investigation overall reported the following: Resident alphabeta T cells in normal human skin are also sequenced, complicating scalp TCR repertoire analysis, unlike mouse skin dominated by gammadelta T cells. Lesional scalp, especially in alopecia totalis/universalis, showed higher clonality and more expanded CD8+ clones than normal scalp, suggesting antigenic drive. Because the treated cohort was small and included a single nonresponder, larger studies are needed to assess links between baseline CD8+ expansion and response. Tofacitinib significantly decreased scalp clonality and the number of expanded CD8+ clones among the top 100 scalp clones. Many expanded lesional clones were found to persist in scalp and blood during tofacitinib treatment, and relapse after treatment cessation may be partly explained by this persistence. TCR sequences shared between patients were less clear than in mice, possibly partly because of HLA diversity in the patient population.

The cysteine opens and the phenylalanine closes a CDR3 of 17 amino acids. This entry keeps only the CDR3 DNA: 51 bases, framed from base 1. From the germline V gene, CDR1 is LGHNA and CDR2 is YNFKEQ. The trim is 2 bases for V and 4 bases for J, with a gap of 18 bases between the germline ends. The library was built by means of the immunoSEQ multiplex PCR assay. RNA was extracted from all samples and reverse transcribed into cDNA, which served as template for TCR sequencing. SuperScript III was used to make first-strand cDNA, primed with a 2:1 mix of oligo-dT and random hexamers. A synthetic immune receptor repertoire was used to measure amplification bias, and any remaining bias was corrected computationally. In the authors' own workflow: Raw reads were preprocessed for error removal, and CDR3 was defined according to IMGT conventions as running from the conserved cysteine to phenylalanine. Clonality was calculated as 1 minus Shannon entropy normalized by log2 of the number of productive unique TCRs. Whether each scalp clone was CD4 or CD8 was inferred by checking scalp TCRbeta sequences against the CD4 and CD8 repertoires from sorted blood. TCRdb holds this immuneACCESS table with in-frame rearrangements only. Some clones are missing; in checked studies, unresolved V genes explain under half, and the rest has no known cause. V and J calls and clone size are given by that table; D and trimming were obtained from the DNA. The sample profile shows fewer than 250,000 clones; about three fifths of them were found once. The ten largest clonotypes hold 4% to 5% of the sample.

The time point tag for this specimen amounts to: four to five weeks on oral tofacitinib. Explained via the paper, the treatment or condition label denotes: oral pan-JAK inhibitor, 5-10 mg twice daily. From alopecia areata patients, peripheral blood was collected along with lesional scalp punch biopsies. PBMCs were separated by density centrifugation and stained for CD3, CD4 and CD8, after which CD4+ and CD8+ T cells were sorted on a FACSAria. As for this clone: Its antigen remains undetermined. Base qualities are missing; no much larger clone stands one base away.

This TCR was sampled from a human donor with alopecia areata. The sequencing here drew on CD4+ T cells sorted from blood, taken at week 4, from a patient treated with tofacitinib. The chain links TRBV4-2 with TRBJ2-1; a tentative D match to TRBD2 spans 5 bases. DNA sequence: TGTGCCAGCAGCCAACTTACGGGCCCGTCGGGGTACAATGAGCAGTTCTTC. This yields the protein CASSQLTGPSGYNEQFF.